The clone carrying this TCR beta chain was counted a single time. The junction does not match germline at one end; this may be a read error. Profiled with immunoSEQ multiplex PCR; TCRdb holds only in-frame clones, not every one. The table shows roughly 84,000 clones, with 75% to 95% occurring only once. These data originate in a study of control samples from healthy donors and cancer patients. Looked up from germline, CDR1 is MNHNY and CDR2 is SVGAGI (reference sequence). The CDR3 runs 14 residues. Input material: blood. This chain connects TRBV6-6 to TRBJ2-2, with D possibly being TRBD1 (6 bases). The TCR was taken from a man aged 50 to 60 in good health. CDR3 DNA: TGTGCCAGCAGTAACTCCCAGGGGCCCGGGGAGCTGTTTTTT. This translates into CASSNSQGPGELFF.